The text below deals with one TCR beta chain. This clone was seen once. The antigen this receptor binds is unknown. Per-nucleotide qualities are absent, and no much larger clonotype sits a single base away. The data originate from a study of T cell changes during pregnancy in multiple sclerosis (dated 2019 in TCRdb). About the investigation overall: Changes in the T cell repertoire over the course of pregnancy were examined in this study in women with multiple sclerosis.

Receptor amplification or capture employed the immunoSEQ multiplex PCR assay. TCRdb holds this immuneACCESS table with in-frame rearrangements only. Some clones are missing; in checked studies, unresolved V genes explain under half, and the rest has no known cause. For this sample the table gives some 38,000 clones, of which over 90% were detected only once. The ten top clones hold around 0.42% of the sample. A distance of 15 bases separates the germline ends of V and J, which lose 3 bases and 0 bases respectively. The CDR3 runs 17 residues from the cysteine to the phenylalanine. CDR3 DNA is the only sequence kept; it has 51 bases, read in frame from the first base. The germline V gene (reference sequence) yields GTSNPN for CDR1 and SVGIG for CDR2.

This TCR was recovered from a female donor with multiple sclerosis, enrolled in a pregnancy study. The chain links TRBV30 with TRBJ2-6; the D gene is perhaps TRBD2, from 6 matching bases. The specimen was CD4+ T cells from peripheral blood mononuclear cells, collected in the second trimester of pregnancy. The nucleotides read TGTGCCTGGAGACCCCGAGGAGGGAACTCTGGGGCCAACGTCCTGACTTTC. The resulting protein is CAWRPRGGNSGANVLTF.